This section outlines one T cell receptor beta chain sequence together with its context. The source of the sample is a study of cytomegalovirus exposure and HLA in healthy donors. Primers for the PCR totalled 60 Vbeta and 13 Jbeta. Sequencing was performed with immunoSEQ multiplex PCR; in TCRdb, only in-frame clones are kept and a portion is missing. The repertoire holds approximately 150,000 clones, with about 70% as singletons. The germline gives CDR1 SGHVS, CDR2 FNYEAQ. The V and J ends lost 3 bases and 1 base, in that order; junction bases with no gene match: 8. This CDR3 is built from 17 residues.

This sequence joins TRBV7-6 and TRBJ2-5; 10 positions match TRBD2. The receptor's source is a male donor in good health and CMV-seronegative. Sequencing was done on a sample of PBMCs. The CDR3 loop reads CASSFNPTSGFQETQYF. CDR3 nucleotide sequence: TGTGCCAGCAGCTTCAACCCGACTAGCGGGTTCCAAGAGACCCAGTACTTC.